This entry concerns a single TCR beta chain. Its antigen is undetermined. Samples of blood were obtained at baseline, on cycle 4 day 1, and on cycle 7 day 1. TCRdb's table, derived via immunoSEQ multiplex PCR, lists solely in-frame clones and lacks some. The sample lists 59,000 or so clones, approximately 86% occurring once. The entry originates in a study of OX40 agonist ivuxolimab in advanced cancers. Study background: Patients were treated with intravenous ivuxolimab, dosed at 0.01 to 10 mg/kg and infused every 2 weeks.

Study-level points and caveats: The expanded peripheral T cells' antigen specificity was not determined. In general, CD8+ T cells held more expanded clones than CD4+ did, on average.

Germline V gives CDR1 LNHDA, CDR2 SQIVND (reference sequence). This CDR3 has 15 amino acids. The trim removed 3 bases at V and 3 bases at J, leaving 8 bases unmatched. The sequencing used CD4+ or CD8+ T cells sorted from blood, collected in a trial of the OX40 agonist ivuxolimab. V gene TRBV19 combines with J gene TRBJ2-7; TRBD2 matches at 7 bases. This receptor was obtained from an adult with an advanced solid tumor such as melanoma, head and neck, liver or kidney cancer. The DNA of the CDR3 is TGTGCCAGTAGTATGTACGGCGGGAGTCTCTACGAGCAGTACTTC. Its protein product is CASSMYGGSLYEQYF. Looking up the rest from reference TRBV19 and TRBJ2-7 gives the full variable domain: DGGITQSPKYLFRKEGQNVTLSCEQNLNHDAMYWYRQDPGQGLRLIYYSQIVNDFQKGDIAEGYSVSREKKESFPLTVTSAQKNPTAFYLCASSMYGGSLYEQYFGPGTRLTVT.